This T cell receptor beta chain was captured in a study of blood T cell repertoires in COVID-19. Across the whole study: There were acute and convalescent COVID-19 samples, and they came from the United States, Italy and Spain. Sources were T cells, B-cell-depleted T cells, or PBMCs; the material itself was cDNA or gDNA.

J was trimmed by 3 bases and V by 6 bases; bases with no gene match: 1. In germline, CDR1 is MNHEY, CDR2 SMNVEV (reference sequence). The CDR3 is 13 residues long. The data were produced by immunoSEQ multiplex PCR, yet TCRdb's version contains in-frame clones alone and is incomplete. The sample shows 95,000 to 100,000 clones, around 90% of them seen only once. The V call is TRBV27, the J call TRBJ2-7; 11 bases map to TRBD1. Sequencing was performed on peripheral blood. The receptor was isolated from a man aged 50 to 60 with acute or convalescent COVID-19. The CDR3 nucleotides read TGTGCCAGCAGGGGACAGGGGGACTACGAGCAGTACTTC. Its protein product is CASRGQGDYEQYF.